The next 8 T cell receptor beta chains were all read from a single sample in a study of cytomegalovirus exposure and HLA in healthy donors. In the PCR, 60 Vbeta and 13 Jbeta primers were used. Method: immunoSEQ multiplex PCR; TCRdb's copy keeps in-frame clones and lacks some. This table holds more than 200,000 clones, roughly 79% found once. Sequencing used PBMCs. All receptors derive from a male donor in good health and CMV-seronegative.

This clone was seen just once. The chain combines TRBV2 with TRBJ1-4, with D possibly being TRBD1 (6 bases). Germline loops: CDR1 SNHLY, CDR2 FYNNEI. The CDR3 is 14 residues long. The V gene lost 6 bases and the J gene lost 4 bases, with 12 bases spanning the gap. The CDR3 loop is CASSIQGYNEKLFF. CDR3 nucleotides: TGTGCCAGCAGCATCCAGGGGTATAATGAAAAACTGTTTTTT.

This sequence joins TRBV7-8 and TRBJ2-3; 9 bases fit TRBD2. The V gene end was trimmed by 0 bases and the J gene end by 6 bases; junction bases not matched to a gene: 7. The CDR3 is 16 residues long. Per germline, CDR1 SGHVS and CDR2 FQNEAQ. Here the CDR3 reads CASSLAGGGAWDTQYF. The CDR3 DNA is TGTGCCAGCAGCTTAGCTGGCGGGGGGGCCTGGGATACGCAGTATTTT. The full variable domain, with the rest looked up from reference TRBV7-8 and TRBJ2-3, is GAGVSQSPRYKVAKRGQDVALRCDPISGHVSLFWYQQALGQGPEFLTYFQNEAQLDKSGLPSDRFFAERPEGSVSTLKIQRTQQEDSAVYLCASSLAGGGAWDTQYFGPGTRLTVL.

J is TRBJ2-6 and V is TRBV6-5; D is undetermined. This CDR3 comprises 16 residues. The V gene's germline CDR1 is MNHEY and CDR2 SVGAGI. Trimming pared 2 bases from V and 0 bases from J, leaving 8 bases between. CDR3 residues: CASSYVTSSGANVLTF. CDR3 DNA: TGTGCCAGCAGTTACGTAACGAGCTCTGGGGCCAACGTCCTGACTTTC.

The chain uses TRBV6-1 and TRBJ2-1; 12 bases map to TRBD2. Germline lookup yields CDR1 MNHNS and CDR2 SASEGT. The V segment lost 4 bases and the J segment 0 bases; nucleotides outside the gene matches: 7. The CDR3 sequence is 18 residues long. Here the CDR3 reads CASSGAGTSGSSYNEQFF. In nucleotides, the CDR3 is TGTGCCAGCAGTGGGGCCGGGACTAGCGGGTCCTCCTACAATGAGCAGTTCTTC.

This chain connects TRBV7-3 to TRBJ2-4, with D maybe TRBD2 (6 bases). Trimming removed 5 bases from V and 0 bases from J, with 20 bases in between. The CDR3 runs 18 residues. The germline CDR1 and CDR2 sequences are SGHTA and FQGTGA. The CDR3 region has the DNA TGTGCCAGCAGCCCAACCGGGAGTGGAGTTTTAGCCAAAAACATTCAGTACTTC. It translates to CASSPTGSGVLAKNIQYF.

The chain combines TRBV4-1 with TRBJ2-7, with 11 nucleotides matching TRBD2. The V and J ends lost 4 bases and 0 bases, in that order; junction bases with no gene match: 5. CDR3 length: 16 residues. CDR1 is MGHRA, CDR2 YSYEKL, per germline. CDR3 nucleotides: TGCGCCAGCAGCCGCTTACTAGCGGGGGACTCCTACGAGCAGTACTTC. Its translation is CASSRLLAGDSYEQYF.

This chain joins TRBV7-9 and TRBJ2-2; 9 bases are a match to TRBD2. J was trimmed by 1 base and V by 5 bases; bases with no gene match: 11. Germline V gene sequence: CDR1 SEHNR, CDR2 FQNEAQ (reference sequence). This CDR3 is 18 amino acids long. The CDR3 sequence: CASSPGALAGLNTGELFF. In DNA form, the CDR3 reads TGTGCCAGCAGCCCCGGAGCGCTAGCGGGATTGAACACCGGGGAGCTGTTTTTT.

The rearrangement uses TRBV6-5 and TRBJ2-5; 8 positions match TRBD2. The J segment lost 2 bases and the V segment lost 2 bases, leaving 4 bases of the junction unmatched. The CDR3 is 15 amino acids. CDR1 is MNHEY, CDR2 SVGAGI, per germline. The CDR3 bases are TGTGCCAGCAGTTACCTAGCGGGCGAGCAAGAGACCCAGTACTTC. Amino acids: CASSYLAGEQETQYF.